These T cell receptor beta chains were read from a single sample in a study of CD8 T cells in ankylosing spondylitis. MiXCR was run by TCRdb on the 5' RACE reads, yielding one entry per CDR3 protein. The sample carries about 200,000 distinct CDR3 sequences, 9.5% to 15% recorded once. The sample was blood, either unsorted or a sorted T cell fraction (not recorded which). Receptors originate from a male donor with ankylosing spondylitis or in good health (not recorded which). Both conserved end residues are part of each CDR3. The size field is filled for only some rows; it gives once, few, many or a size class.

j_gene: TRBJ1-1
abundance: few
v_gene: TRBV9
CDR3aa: CASSGDGTDWAFF

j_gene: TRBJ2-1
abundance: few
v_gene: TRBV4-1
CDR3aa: CASSPTGQGDIDEQFF

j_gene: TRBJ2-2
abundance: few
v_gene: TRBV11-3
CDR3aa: CASSPLATGGNTGELFF

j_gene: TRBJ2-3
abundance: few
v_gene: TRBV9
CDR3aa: CASSQNPWGGGSDTQYF

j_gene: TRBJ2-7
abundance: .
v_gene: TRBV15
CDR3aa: CATRNRGNEQYF

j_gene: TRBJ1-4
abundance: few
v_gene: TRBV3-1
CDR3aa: CASSQLGEKLFF

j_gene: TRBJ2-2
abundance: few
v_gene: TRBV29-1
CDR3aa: CSVVGLSGGLTGELFF

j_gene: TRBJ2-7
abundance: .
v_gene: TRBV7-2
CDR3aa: CASSLARGSLLYEQYF

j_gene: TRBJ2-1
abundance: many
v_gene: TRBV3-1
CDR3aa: CASSQENRDNEQFF

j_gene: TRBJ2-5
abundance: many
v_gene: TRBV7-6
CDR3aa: CARDDETQYF

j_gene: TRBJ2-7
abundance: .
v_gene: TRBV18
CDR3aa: CASSPVPYEQYF

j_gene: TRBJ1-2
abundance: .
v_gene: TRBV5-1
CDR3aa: CASSLGGSLALYGYTF

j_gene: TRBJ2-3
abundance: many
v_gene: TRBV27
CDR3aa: CASSLSRTDTQYF

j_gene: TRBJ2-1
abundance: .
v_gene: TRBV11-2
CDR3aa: CASSGSSSYEQFF

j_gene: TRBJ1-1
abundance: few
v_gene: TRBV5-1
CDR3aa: CASSFGQINTEAFF

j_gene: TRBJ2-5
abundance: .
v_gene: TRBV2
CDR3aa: CASSGPPGPYETQYF

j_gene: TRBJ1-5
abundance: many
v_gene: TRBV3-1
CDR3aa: CASSQEAGINQPQHF

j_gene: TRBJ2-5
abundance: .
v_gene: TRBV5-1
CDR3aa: CASGTGTGVLETQYF

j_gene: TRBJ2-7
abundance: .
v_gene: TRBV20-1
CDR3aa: CSARDWGTYEQYF

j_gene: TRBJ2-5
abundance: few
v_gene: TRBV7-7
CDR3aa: CAITRGETQYF

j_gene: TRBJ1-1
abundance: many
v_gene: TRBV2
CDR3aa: CASSEAGRGEAFF

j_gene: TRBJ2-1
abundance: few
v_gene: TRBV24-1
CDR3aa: CATSDGQGYNEQFF

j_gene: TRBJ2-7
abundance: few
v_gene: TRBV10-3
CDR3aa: CAISDMAEPAYEQYF

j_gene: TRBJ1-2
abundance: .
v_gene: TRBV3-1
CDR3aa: CASSQRGQIIYGYTF

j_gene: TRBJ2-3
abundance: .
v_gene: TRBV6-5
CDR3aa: CASSYGTPTREDTQYF

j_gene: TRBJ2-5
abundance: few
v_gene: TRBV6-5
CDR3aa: CASSYATLQETQYF

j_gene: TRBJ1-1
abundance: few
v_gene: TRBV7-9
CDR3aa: CASSSPEGGGDTEAFF

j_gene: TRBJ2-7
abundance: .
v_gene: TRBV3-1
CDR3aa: CASSHTSSSYEQYF

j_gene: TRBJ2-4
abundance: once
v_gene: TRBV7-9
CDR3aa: CASSLAKNIQYF

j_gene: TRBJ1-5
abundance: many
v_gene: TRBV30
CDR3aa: CAWGVSNQPQHF

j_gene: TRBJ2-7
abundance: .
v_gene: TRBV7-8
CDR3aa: CASSSGSVGLAYEQYF

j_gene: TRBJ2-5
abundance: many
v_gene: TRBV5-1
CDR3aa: CASSLGLEETQYF

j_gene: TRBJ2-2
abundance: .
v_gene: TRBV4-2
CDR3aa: CASSQFQGELFF

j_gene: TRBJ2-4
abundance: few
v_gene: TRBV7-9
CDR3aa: CASSLVQGEAKNIQYF

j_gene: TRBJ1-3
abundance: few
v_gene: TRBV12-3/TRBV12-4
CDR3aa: CASSPPSSAGNTIYF

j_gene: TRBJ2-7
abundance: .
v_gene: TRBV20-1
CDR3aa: CSAGTGSCEQYF

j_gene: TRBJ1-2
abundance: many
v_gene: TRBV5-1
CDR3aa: CASSLGRGDGGYTF

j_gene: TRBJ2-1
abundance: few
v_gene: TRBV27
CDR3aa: CASTLLGGYNEQFF

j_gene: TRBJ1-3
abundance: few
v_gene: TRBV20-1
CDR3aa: CSARVWESGNTIYF

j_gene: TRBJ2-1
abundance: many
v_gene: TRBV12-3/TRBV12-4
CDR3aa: CASSPGGGDGFF

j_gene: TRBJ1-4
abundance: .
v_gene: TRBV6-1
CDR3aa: CASSPYRDGEKLFF

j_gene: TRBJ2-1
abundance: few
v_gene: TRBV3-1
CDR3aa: CASSPYSNSNNEQFF